This record covers a single T cell receptor beta chain. Its antigen remains unknown. A second roughly 7 to 12 cycle PCR used barcoded and J-beta primers. TCRdb used MiXCR to reprocess the 5' RACE reads, holding one entry per CDR3 protein. The data contain approximately 2,000,000 distinct CDR3 sequences, 39% of them singletons. The data derive from a study of blood T cells in healthy people across ages. Points from the study as a whole: Among long-lived donors, naive CD4+ cells were more numerous and diversity higher than in aged donors.

This CDR3 contains 14 residues. V was clipped by 0 bases and J by 2 bases; unmatched bases: 1. The germline V gene has CDR1 LGHNA and CDR2 YSLEER. J is TRBJ2-7 and V is TRBV4-3, with 7 nucleotides matching TRBD1. Sequences were obtained from blood. This receptor was obtained from a human donor in good health. The CDR3 loop reads CASSQDDRAYEQYF. The CDR3 DNA reads TGCGCCAGCAGCCAAGATGACAGGGCCTACGAGCAGTACTTC.